Sequencing of this T cell receptor (beta chain) was carried out in a study of OX40 agonist ivuxolimab in advanced cancers. The V and J ends lost 1 base and 9 bases respectively, with 10 bases between them. The CDR3 sequence is 12 residues long. Germline assignment: CDR1 GTSNPN and CDR2 SVGIG (reference sequence). Measured with immunoSEQ multiplex PCR; TCRdb has only the in-frame clones, and not every one. The sample holds about 100,000 clones, roughly 94% seen once. The TCR originated in an adult with an advanced solid tumor such as melanoma, head and neck, liver or kidney cancer. J is TRBJ1-3 and V is TRBV30, with a weak D call TRBD1 (6 bases). The source was CD4+ or CD8+ T cells sorted from blood, collected in a trial of the OX40 agonist ivuxolimab. As DNA, the CDR3 is TGTGCCTGGAGTGGGGGGGCCTCCACCATATATTTT. Its translation is CAWSGGASTIYF.